This TCR beta chain was profiled in a study of blood T cell repertoires in COVID-19. As originally analysed: Estimated nucleated cell counts came from reference gene primer amplification. The table came from immunoSEQ multiplex PCR; TCRdb's copy has only in-frame clones and leaves some out. V and J calls and clone size follow that table, whereas D and trimming were derived from the DNA. The data hold 300,000 to 450,000 clones, with around 90% observed a single time. Participants, about 18 to 89 years old, spanned more than 20 US areas. Two negative PCRs, clearance, or symptom resolution had been documented for recovered Cohort 3 donors. The germline gives CDR1 LGHDT, CDR2 YNNKEL (reference sequence). V was pared by 4 bases and J by 3 bases, with 3 bases of the junction left unmatched. The CDR3 length is 14 residues.

The origin of this receptor is a woman aged 18-29 years who had recovered from COVID-19. V usage is TRBV3-1 (or the pseudogene TRBV3-2) and J usage is TRBJ2-5; 9 bases align to TRBD1. The sequenced sample consisted of PBMCs or T cells enriched from blood (not recorded which). CDR3 region: CASSRGQGKETQYF. CDR3 sequence (DNA): TGTGCCAGCAGCCGAGGACAGGGGAAAGAGACCCAGTACTTC.